A selection of T cell receptor beta chains follows, all from one sample in a study of cytomegalovirus exposure and HLA in healthy donors. Clones were sequenced by immunoSEQ multiplex PCR, and TCRdb holds only the in-frame ones, with some missing. The top ten clones hold around 4.8% of a sample with more than 90,000 clones, over 60% of them seen once. Source material: PBMCs. The receptor set was obtained from a man aged 30-40 years in good health and CMV-seropositive. The CDR3 runs from the conserved cysteine through the conserved F or W.

>14|TRBV6-5|TRBJ2-7
CASSYNRKSYEQYF
>14|TRBV5-1|TRBJ1-4
CASSQQTGNEKLFF
>14|TRBV6-5|TRBJ2-5
CASSYSNREETQYF
>15|TRBV7-2|TRBJ2-3
CASSLSGGGGDTQYF
>19|TRBV28|TRBJ1-6
CASSLRRDSGSSYNSPLHF
>16|TRBV5-5|TRBJ2-3
CASSLLTSGGTDTQYF
>15|TRBV6-1|TRBJ1-1
CASSEAARAAAEAFF
>15|TRBV13|TRBJ1-3
CASSLAGGGGNTIYF
>15|TRBV9|TRBJ1-1
CASSVGTGRGTEAFF
>14|TRBV30|TRBJ2-5
CAWTQGGGLEIQYF
>15|TRBV13|TRBJ2-1
CASSFGGLGSNEQFF
>14|TRBV5-1|TRBJ2-5
CASSLRDRDWEQYF
>15|TRBV5-6|TRBJ1-6
CASRPRGSYNSPLHF
>13|TRBV29-1|TRBJ1-2
CSVETQGGHGYPF
>14|TRBV27|TRBJ2-1
CASSFWGAYNEQFF
>16|TRBV5-1|TRBJ2-5
CASSFDTAREQETQYF
>14|TRBV5-4|TRBJ1-2
CASSAPTGNYGYTF
>14|TRBV9|TRBJ2-2
CASSVTGEPTPLFF
>15|TRBV2|TRBJ2-7
CASSEEVGEIYEQYF
>14|TRBV5-4|TRBJ1-2
CASSLRGGVSGYTF
>16|TRBV5-4|TRBJ2-7
CASSLRTSGGRYEQYF
>15|TRBV5-4|TRBJ1-2
CASSVTGRIPGGYTF
>14|TRBV5-1|TRBJ2-5
CASSTHRGQETQYF
>15|TRBV4-1|TRBJ1-3
CASSLGHSSGNTIYF
>13|TRBV7-3|TRBJ1-1
CASSWDLNTEAFF
>15|TRBV5-6|TRBJ2-7
CASTDRDRGSHEQYF
>12|TRBV2|TRBJ2-5
CAVGGTGETQYF
>19|TRBV21-1|TRBJ1-5
CASSTLGGTFTTPMVPQHF
>16|TRBV5-4|TRBJ1-1
CASSANRARRYTEAFF
>14|TRBV6-1|TRBJ2-7
CASEGGRLSYEQYF
>15|TRBV2|TRBJ2-1
CASSEALPSYNEQFF
>17|TRBV21-1|TRBJ2-2
CASSRGGLAGPTGELFF
>14|TRBV4-1|TRBJ1-5
CASSQLQGNQPQHF
>15|TRBV6-1|TRBJ1-2
CASSEAEGHGYGYPF
>14|TRBV5-1|TRBJ2-1
CASSPGGPYNEQFF
>17|TRBV7-6|TRBJ1-1
CASSLGGRGGRNTEAFF
>14|TRBV28|TRBJ1-2
CASSFPGGIQGYTF
>16|TRBV7-2|TRBJ2-5
CASSLARTSGGETQYF
>13|TRBV6-5|TRBJ1-2
CASRPTGVYGYPF
>15|TRBV4-1|TRBJ1-5
CASSQVAVSNQPQHF
>17|TRBV5-1|TRBJ1-2
CASSLGLVAGGSYGYTF
>14|TRBV7-7|TRBJ2-5
CASSVGQGMETQYF
>16|TRBV11-2|TRBJ2-7
CASSLGRGTASYEQYF
>15|TRBV19|TRBJ1-1
CASSSTPGVNTEAFF
>13|TRBV5-4|TRBJ2-3
CASSLVGTDTQYF
>13|TRBV10-3|TRBJ1-6
CATQSGQNSPLHF
>14|TRBV2|TRBJ1-5
CASSETAGNQPQHF
>14|TRBV19|TRBJ1-2
CASIGGARNYGYTF
>12|TRBV7-6|TRBJ2-3
CASSSSGDTQYF
>15|TRBV10-3|TRBJ2-2
CAIKIGTGGTGELFF
>14|TRBV27|TRBJ1-6
CASSLLSGDSPLHF
>15|TRBV5-3|TRBJ1-5
CARSSRQDPNQPQHF
>15|TRBV5-1|TRBJ1-1
CASSSGQGVTTEAFF